The present entry profiles one TCR beta chain with its context. Its specificity is unknown. The record originates from a study of T cells after yellow fever vaccination. General study results and limits: Some clonotypes, a small share, were shared between CD4 and CD8 compartments.

Deletions cut 3 bases from V and 6 bases from J, with 9 bases between. Germline V gene data show CDR1 as LNHDA and CDR2 as SQIVND (reference sequence). The CDR3 spans 13 residues. 5'RACE template switching added a universal primer site and UMIs to TCR cDNA. TCRdb reanalysed the 5' RACE reads using MiXCR and keeps one entry per CDR3 protein. Of 450,000 to 550,000 distinct CDR3 sequences in the sample, 20% to 25% were seen once. This chain uses TRBV19 with TRBJ1-5; possible D gene TRBD1, 6 bases. The starting material was PBMCs, obtained approximately 22 days after the first yellow fever vaccination. The TCR sequence derives from a man aged 18 to 30 who received the YFV17D yellow fever vaccine. The CDR3 sequence is CASSIGGVQPQHF. The CDR3 coding sequence is TGTGCCAGTAGTATTGGGGGCGTTCAGCCCCAGCATTTT.